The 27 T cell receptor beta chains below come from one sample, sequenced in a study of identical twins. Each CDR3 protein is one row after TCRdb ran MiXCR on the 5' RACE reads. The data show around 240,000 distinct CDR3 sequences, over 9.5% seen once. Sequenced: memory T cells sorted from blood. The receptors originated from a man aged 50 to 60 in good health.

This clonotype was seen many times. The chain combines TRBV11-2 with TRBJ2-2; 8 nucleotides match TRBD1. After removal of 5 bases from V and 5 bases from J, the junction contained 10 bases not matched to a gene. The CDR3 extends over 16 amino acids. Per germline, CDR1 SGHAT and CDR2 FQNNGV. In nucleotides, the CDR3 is TGTGCCAGCAGCATAAGACAGGGGTTGGGTACCGGGGAGCTGTTTTTT. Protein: CASSIRQGLGTGELFF.

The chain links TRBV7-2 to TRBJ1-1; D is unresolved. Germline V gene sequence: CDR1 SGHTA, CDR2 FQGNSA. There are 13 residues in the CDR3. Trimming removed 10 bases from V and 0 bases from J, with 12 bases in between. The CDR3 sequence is CATSTEMNTEAFF. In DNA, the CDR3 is TGTGCCACCTCGACTGAGATGAACACTGAAGCTTTCTTT.

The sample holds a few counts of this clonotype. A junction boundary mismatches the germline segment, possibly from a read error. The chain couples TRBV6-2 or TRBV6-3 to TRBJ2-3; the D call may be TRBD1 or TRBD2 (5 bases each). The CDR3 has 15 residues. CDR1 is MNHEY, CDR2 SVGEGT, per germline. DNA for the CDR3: TGTGCCAGCAGTCCTAGTGGGGCGGGCACAGATATGCAGTATTTT. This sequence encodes CASSPSGAGTDMQYF.

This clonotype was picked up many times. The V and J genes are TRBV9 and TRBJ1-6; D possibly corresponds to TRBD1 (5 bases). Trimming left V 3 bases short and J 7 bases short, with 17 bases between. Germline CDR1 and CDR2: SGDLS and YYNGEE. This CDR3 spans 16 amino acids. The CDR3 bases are TGTGCCAGCAGCGGAGGGTCGGCAGGGAGGAATTCACCCCTCCACTTT. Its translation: CASSGGSAGRNSPLHF. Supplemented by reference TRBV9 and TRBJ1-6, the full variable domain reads DSGVTQTPKHLITATGQRVTLRCSPRSGDLSVYWYQQSLDQGLQFLIQYYNGEERAKGNILERFSAQQFPDLHSELNLSSLELGDSALYFCASSGGSAGRNSPLHFGNGTRLTVT.

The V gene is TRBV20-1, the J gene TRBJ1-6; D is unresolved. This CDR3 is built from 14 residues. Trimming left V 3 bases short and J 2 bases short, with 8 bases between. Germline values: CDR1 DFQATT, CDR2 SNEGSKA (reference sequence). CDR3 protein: CSASRAAYNSPLHF. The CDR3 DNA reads TGCAGTGCTAGTAGGGCAGCCTATAATTCACCCCTCCACTTT.

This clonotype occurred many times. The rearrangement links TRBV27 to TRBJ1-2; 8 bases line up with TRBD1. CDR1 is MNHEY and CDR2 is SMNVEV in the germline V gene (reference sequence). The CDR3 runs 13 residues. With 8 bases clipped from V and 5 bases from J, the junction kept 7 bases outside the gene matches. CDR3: CASGRTGTYGYTF. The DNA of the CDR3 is TGTGCCAGCGGAAGGACAGGGACATATGGCTACACCTTC.

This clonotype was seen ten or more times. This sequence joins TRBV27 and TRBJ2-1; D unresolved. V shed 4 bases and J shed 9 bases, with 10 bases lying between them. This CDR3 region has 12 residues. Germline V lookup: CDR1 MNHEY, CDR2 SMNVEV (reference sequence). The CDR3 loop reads CASSSVGTEQFF. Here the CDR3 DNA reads TGTGCCAGCAGTTCCGTTGGTACTGAGCAGTTCTTC.

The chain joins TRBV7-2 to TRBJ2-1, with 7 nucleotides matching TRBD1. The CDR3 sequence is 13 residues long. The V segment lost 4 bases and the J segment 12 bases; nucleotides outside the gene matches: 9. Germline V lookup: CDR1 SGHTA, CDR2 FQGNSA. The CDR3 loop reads CASSSSRQGTQFF. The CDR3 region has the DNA TGTGCCAGCAGCTCAAGCCGACAGGGAACGCAGTTCTTC.

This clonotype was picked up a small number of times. Written as DNA, the CDR3 is TGCAGTGCTACCTTCGCCGATCAGCCCCAGCATTTT. It encodes CSATFADQPQHF. The chain is built from TRBV20-1 and TRBJ1-5; D ambiguous. The ends were cut back, 4 bases at V and 5 bases at J, with 9 bases in the middle. There are 12 residues in the CDR3. Germline lookup yields CDR1 DFQATT and CDR2 SNEGSKA (reference sequence).

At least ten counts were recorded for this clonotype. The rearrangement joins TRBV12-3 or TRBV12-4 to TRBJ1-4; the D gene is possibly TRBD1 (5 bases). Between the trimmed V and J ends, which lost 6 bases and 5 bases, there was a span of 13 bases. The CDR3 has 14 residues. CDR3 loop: CASSPLGVNEKLFF. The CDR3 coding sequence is TGTGCCAGCAGCCCGCTGGGGGTAAATGAAAAACTGTTTTTT.

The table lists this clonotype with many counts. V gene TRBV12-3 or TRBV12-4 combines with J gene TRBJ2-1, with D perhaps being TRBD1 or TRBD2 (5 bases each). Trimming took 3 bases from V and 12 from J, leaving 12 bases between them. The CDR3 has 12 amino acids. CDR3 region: CASSFVGTGQFF. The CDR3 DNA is TGTGCCAGCAGTTTCGTAGGGACGGGGCAGTTCTTC.

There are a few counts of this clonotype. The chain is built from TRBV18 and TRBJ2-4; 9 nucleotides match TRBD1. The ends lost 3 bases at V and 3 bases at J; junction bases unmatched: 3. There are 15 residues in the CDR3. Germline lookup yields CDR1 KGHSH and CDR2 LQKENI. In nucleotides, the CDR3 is TGTGCCAGCTCACCGACAGGGGGGCGCAAAAACATTCAGTACTTC. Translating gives CASSPTGGRKNIQYF.

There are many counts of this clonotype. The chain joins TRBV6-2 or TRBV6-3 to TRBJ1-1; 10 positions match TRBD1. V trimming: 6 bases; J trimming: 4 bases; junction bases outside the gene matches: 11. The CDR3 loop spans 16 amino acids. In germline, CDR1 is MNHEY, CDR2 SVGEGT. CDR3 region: CASRTETGQGSTEAFF. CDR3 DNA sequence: TGTGCCAGCAGGACTGAGACGGGACAGGGGAGCACTGAAGCTTTCTTT.

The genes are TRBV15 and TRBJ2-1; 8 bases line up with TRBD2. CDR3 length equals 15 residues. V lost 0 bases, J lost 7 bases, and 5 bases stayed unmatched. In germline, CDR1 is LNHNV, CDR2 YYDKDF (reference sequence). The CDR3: CATSRDLGLENEQFF. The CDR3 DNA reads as TGTGCCACCAGCAGAGATTTGGGACTAGAAAATGAGCAGTTCTTC.

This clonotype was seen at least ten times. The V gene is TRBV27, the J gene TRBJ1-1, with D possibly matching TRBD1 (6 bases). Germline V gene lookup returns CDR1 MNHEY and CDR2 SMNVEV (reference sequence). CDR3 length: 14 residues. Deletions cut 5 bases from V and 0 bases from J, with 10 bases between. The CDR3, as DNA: TGTGCCAGCAGTGTAGACAGGTTGAACACTGAAGCTTTCTTT. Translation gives CASSVDRLNTEAFF.

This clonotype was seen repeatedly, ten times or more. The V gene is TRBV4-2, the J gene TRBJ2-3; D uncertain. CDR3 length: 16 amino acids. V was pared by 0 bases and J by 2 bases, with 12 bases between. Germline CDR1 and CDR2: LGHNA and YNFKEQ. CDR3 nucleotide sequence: TGTGCCAGCAGCCAAGACGAGGACCACCACACAGATACGCAGTATTTT. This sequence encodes CASSQDEDHHTDTQYF.

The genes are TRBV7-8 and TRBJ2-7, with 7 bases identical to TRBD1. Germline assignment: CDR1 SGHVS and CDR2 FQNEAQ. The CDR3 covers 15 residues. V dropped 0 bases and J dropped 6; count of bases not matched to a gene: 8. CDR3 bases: TGTGCCAGCAGCTTAGCTACAGGGGTGATGGGCGAGCAGTACTTC. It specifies CASSLATGVMGEQYF.

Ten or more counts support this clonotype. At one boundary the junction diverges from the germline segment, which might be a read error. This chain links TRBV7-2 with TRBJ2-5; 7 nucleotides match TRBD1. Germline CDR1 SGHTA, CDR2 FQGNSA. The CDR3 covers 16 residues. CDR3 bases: TGTGCCAGCAGTTTAGTAGACAGGGTCCCGGGGGAGACCCAGTACTTC. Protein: CASSLVDRVPGETQYF.

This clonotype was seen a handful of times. CDR3 loop: CASSQRLAGGSSAGEQYF. CDR3 DNA sequence: TGCGCCAGCAGCCAAAGGCTAGCGGGAGGGTCGAGTGCTGGCGAGCAGTACTTC. This chain connects TRBV4-3 to TRBJ2-7; 12 nucleotides align to TRBD2. The length of the CDR3 is 18 residues. J gave up 6 bases and V 2 bases, and 14 bases lay outside the gene matches. The germline V gene encodes CDR1 LGHNA and CDR2 YSLEER.

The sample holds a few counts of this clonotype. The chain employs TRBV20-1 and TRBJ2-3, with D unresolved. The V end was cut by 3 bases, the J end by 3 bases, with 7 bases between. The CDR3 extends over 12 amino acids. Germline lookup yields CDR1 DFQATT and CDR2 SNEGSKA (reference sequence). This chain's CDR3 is CSASHFTDTQYF. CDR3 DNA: TGCAGTGCTAGTCACTTTACAGATACGCAGTATTTT.

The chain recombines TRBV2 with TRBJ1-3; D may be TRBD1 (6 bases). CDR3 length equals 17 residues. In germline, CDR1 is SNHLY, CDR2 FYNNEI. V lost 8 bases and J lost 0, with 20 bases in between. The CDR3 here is CASRTGRRGTSGNTIYF. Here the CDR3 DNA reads TGTGCCAGCCGCACCGGCCGTAGGGGGACCTCTGGAAACACCATATATTTT.

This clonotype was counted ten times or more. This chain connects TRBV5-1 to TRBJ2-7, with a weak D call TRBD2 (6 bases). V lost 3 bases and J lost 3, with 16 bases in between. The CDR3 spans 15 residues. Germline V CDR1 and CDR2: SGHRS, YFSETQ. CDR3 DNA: TGCGCCAGCAGCTCGCTCCGGGACTTGATCTACGAGCAGTACTTC. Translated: CASSSLRDLIYEQYF.

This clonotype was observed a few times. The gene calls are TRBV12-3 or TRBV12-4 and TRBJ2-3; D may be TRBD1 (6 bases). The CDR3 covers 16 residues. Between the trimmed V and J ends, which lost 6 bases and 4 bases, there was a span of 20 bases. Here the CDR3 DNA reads TGTGCCAGCAGCCCCGGGTCGGCAGGGGCTTCAGATACGCAGTATTTT. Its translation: CASSPGSAGASDTQYF.

Here the CDR3 reads CASSRRGDSEGTQYF. Written as DNA, the CDR3 is TGTGCCAGCAGCCGAAGGGGGGACTCCGAAGGGACGCAGTATTTT. The chain is built from TRBV3-1 and TRBJ2-3; D possibly matches TRBD1 or TRBD2 (6 bases each). V was clipped by 4 bases and J by 9 bases, with 20 bases between them. This CDR3 has 15 amino acids. Looked up from germline, CDR1 is LGHDT and CDR2 is YNNKEL (reference sequence).

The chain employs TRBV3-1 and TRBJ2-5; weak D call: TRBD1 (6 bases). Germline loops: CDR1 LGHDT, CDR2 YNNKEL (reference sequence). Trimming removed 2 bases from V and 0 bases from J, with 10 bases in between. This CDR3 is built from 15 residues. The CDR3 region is CASSQNTGYQETQYF. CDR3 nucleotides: TGTGCCAGCAGCCAAAACACAGGGTACCAAGAGACCCAGTACTTC.

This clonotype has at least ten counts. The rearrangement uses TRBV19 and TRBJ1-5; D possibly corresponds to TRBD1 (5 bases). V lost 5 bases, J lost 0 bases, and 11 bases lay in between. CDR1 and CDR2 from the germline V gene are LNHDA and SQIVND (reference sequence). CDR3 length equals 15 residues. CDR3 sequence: CASSATGYSNQPQHF. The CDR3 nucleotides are TGTGCCAGTAGTGCTACAGGTTATAGCAATCAGCCCCAGCATTTT.

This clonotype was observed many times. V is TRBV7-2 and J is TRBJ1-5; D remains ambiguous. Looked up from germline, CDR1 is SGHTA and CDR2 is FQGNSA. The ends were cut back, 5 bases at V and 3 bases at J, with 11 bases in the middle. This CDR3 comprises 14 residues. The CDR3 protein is CASSQGRNNQPQHF. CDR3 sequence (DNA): TGTGCCAGCAGCCAAGGACGCAACAATCAGCCCCAGCATTTT.